The sequence of this T cell receptor beta chain was determined in a study of shared clonotypes between healthy human individuals. About the research overall: Researchers assigned three CD4 naive, three CD4 memory, two CD8 naive and one CD8 memory plate to each donor. Findings of the study overall: Generally, naive subsets came out with larger estimated richness than memory subsets. Although depth was large, rarefaction showed that sequencing of the sorted subsets was incomplete. The sharing of approximately 4.6% of naive CD4 clonotypes was seen across a handful of donors.

TCRdb's table, derived via immunoSEQ multiplex PCR, lists solely in-frame clones and lacks some. The table shows 2.3 million or so clones, with 80% to 95% occurring only once. About this clone itself: Its antigen is unidentified.

In germline, CDR1 is LGHNA, CDR2 YNFKEQ. With 1 base removed from V and 7 bases from J, the gap between germline ends came to 14 bases. The CDR3 runs to 15 residues. The J gene is TRBJ1-5, the V gene TRBV4-2, with unresolved D. Sequencing was done on a sample of naive CD4+ T cells from PBMCs. The subset here: CD45RA+ positively selected. The origin of this receptor is a man between 18 and 35 years old in good health. Some clones in this sample may be carry-over from other donors' samples. CDR3 sequence (DNA): TGTGCCAGCAGCCAAGTTCCAGCCAGAGGACAGCCCCAGCATTTT. This codes for CASSQVPARGQPQHF.